The 22 T cell receptor beta chains presented below share a single source sample, sequenced in a study of cytomegalovirus exposure and HLA in healthy donors. PCR amplification relied on 60 Vbeta primers (plus 13 Jbeta primers). Assay: immunoSEQ multiplex PCR; the TCRdb copy retains only in-frame clones and omits some. This sample has 170,000 or so clones, with around 80% found just once. Sequenced: PBMCs. Every receptor here comes from a woman between 25 and 40 years old in good health and CMV-seropositive.

J is TRBJ2-7 and V is TRBV7-6; D is possibly TRBD2 (5 bases). The CDR3 extends over 14 amino acids. Trimming left V 3 bases short and J 5 bases short, with 14 bases between. Germline V lookup: CDR1 SGHVS, CDR2 FNYEAQ. The CDR3 here is CASSFFLAGDEQYF. In nucleotides, the CDR3 is TGTGCCAGCAGCTTCTTTCTAGCCGGCGACGAGCAGTACTTC.

V gene TRBV6-5 combines with J gene TRBJ2-7; 8 bases map to TRBD1. The CDR3 runs 14 residues. Germline V gene data show CDR1 as MNHEY and CDR2 as SVGAGI. With 0 bases clipped from V and 6 bases from J, the junction kept 4 bases outside the gene matches. The CDR3 DNA follows: TGTGCCAGCAGTTACTCCGGACAGGGTACCGAGCAGTACTTC. It specifies CASSYSGQGTEQYF.

The rearrangement uses TRBV5-4 and TRBJ2-7; 12 nucleotides agree with TRBD2. J was trimmed by 2 bases and V by 4 bases; bases with no gene match: 7. CDR3 length: 16 amino acids. Germline CDR1 reads SGHNT; CDR2 reads YYREEE (reference sequence). The CDR3 bases are TGTGCCAGCAGCGCCAGGACTAGCGGGACCGCCTACGAGCAGTACTTC. Its protein is CASSARTSGTAYEQYF. The full variable domain, with the rest looked up from reference TRBV5-4 and TRBJ2-7, is ETGVTQSPTHLIKTRGQQVTLRCSSQSGHNTVSWYQQALGQGPQFIFQYYREEENGRGNFPPRFSGLQFPNYSSELNVNALELDDSALYLCASSARTSGTAYEQYFGPGTRLTVT.

The V and J genes are TRBV30 and TRBJ2-7, with 10 positions matching TRBD2. CDR3 length: 15 amino acids. Per the germline V gene, CDR1 is GTSNPN and CDR2 is SVGIG (reference sequence). Trimming removed 3 bases from V and 1 base from J; junction bases left unmatched: 6. Here the CDR3 reads CAWRVALAGSYEQYF. CDR3 nucleotides: TGTGCCTGGAGGGTAGCACTAGCGGGGTCCTACGAGCAGTACTTC.

The chain combines TRBV9 with TRBJ2-5; perhaps TRBD2 as D (6 bases). The CDR3 loop spans 15 amino acids. Germline values: CDR1 SGDLS, CDR2 YYNGEE. Trimming left V 0 bases short and J 5 bases short, with 14 bases between. The CDR3 here is CASSVGIGSIETQYF. The CDR3 DNA sequence: TGTGCCAGCAGCGTAGGTATCGGGAGCATTGAGACCCAGTACTTC.

This clone was recorded once. The rearrangement links TRBV6-5 to TRBJ1-2, with a weak D call TRBD1 (6 bases). Trimming took off 5 bases at V and 7 bases at J, with 17 bases between the two ends. The CDR3 length is 14 residues. Germline-derived CDR1 and CDR2 are MNHEY and SVGAGI. DNA for the CDR3: TGTGCCAGCAGTACCTACAGGGAGGGGGTTGGCTACACCTTC. Protein sequence: CASSTYREGVGYTF.

The V call is TRBV27, the J call TRBJ2-3, with TRBD2 matching 10 bases. Trimming took 2 bases from V and 4 from J; bases not matched to a gene: 18. The CDR3 extends over 20 amino acids. In germline, CDR1 is MNHEY, CDR2 SMNVEV (reference sequence). CDR3 sequence (DNA): TGTGCCAGCAGTTTAATCAGTTCTAGCGGGAGAATGGAGTTTGCAGATACGCAGTATTTT. This gives the protein CASSLISSSGRMEFADTQYF.

This chain joins TRBV28 and TRBJ2-3, with 9 nucleotides matching TRBD1. V trimming: 5 bases; J trimming: 6 bases; junction bases outside the gene matches: 9. The CDR3 runs to 15 residues. Germline CDR1 is MDHEN and CDR2 is SYDVKM. The CDR3 coding sequence is TGTGCCAGCAGTCCCCCCGGGACAGGGTGGGATACGCAGTATTTT. Amino acid sequence: CASSPPGTGWDTQYF.

The rearrangement uses TRBV6-5 and TRBJ1-2; 7 bases map to TRBD1. V trimming: 7 bases; J trimming: 7 bases; junction bases outside the gene matches: 12. The CDR3 is made up of 14 amino acids. Germline CDR1 and CDR2: MNHEY and SVGAGI. The DNA of the CDR3 is TGTGCCAGCAACCCGCAGGGGGGCGCAGGTGGCTACACCTTC. This gives the protein CASNPQGGAGGYTF.

This clone was found a few times. The chain links TRBV30 to TRBJ2-2; 16 bases are a match to TRBD2. The CDR3 extends over 18 amino acids. V lost 5 bases to trimming and J lost 1 base; unmatched junction nucleotides: 7. Germline V lookup: CDR1 GTSNPN, CDR2 SVGIG (reference sequence). This CDR3 is CAWAGTSGRAGNTGELFF. In nucleotides, the CDR3 is TGTGCCTGGGCCGGGACTAGCGGGAGGGCTGGGAACACCGGGGAGCTGTTTTTT.

This clone showed up just a few times. This rearrangement joins TRBV19 to TRBJ2-7, with TRBD2 matching 7 bases. The junction had 9 bases not matched to a gene; V was cut back by 7 bases and J by 3 bases. The CDR3 consists of 14 residues. Germline assignment: CDR1 LNHDA and CDR2 SQIVND (reference sequence). CDR3 residues: CASTLGGSGYEQYF. The CDR3 region has the DNA TGTGCCAGTACCCTCGGGGGGAGCGGCTACGAGCAGTACTTC. Based on the CDR3 plus reference TRBV19 and TRBJ2-7, the full variable domain is DGGITQSPKYLFRKEGQNVTLSCEQNLNHDAMYWYRQDPGQGLRLIYYSQIVNDFQKGDIAEGYSVSREKKESFPLTVTSAQKNPTAFYLCASTLGGSGYEQYFGPGTRLTVT.

This chain joins TRBV7-2 and TRBJ1-3, with 7 positions matching TRBD1. With 4 bases clipped from V and 3 bases from J, the junction kept 3 bases outside the gene matches. The CDR3 extends over 14 amino acids. Germline CDR1 SGHTA, CDR2 FQGNSA. The CDR3 DNA follows: TGTGCCAGCAGCTCCGGGACAGATGGAAACACCATATATTTT. Encoded protein: CASSSGTDGNTIYF. The full variable domain, rest sourced from reference TRBV7-2 and TRBJ1-3, is GAGVSQSPSNKVTEKGKDVELRCDPISGHTALYWYRQSLGQGLEFLIYFQGNSAPDKSGLPSDRFSAERTGGSVSTLTIQRTQQEDSAVYLCASSSGTDGNTIYFGEGSWLTVV.

This clone came up once. This sequence joins TRBV27 and TRBJ1-1, with D possibly TRBD1 on 6 matching bases. The germline gives CDR1 MNHEY, CDR2 SMNVEV (reference sequence). The V and J ends lost 6 bases and 0 bases respectively, with 11 bases between them. This CDR3 region has 14 residues. CDR3: CASRGDNMNTEAFF. The CDR3 nucleotides read TGTGCCAGCAGGGGGGACAACATGAACACTGAAGCTTTCTTT.

The V gene is TRBV5-4, the J gene TRBJ2-3; 9 bases fit TRBD2. Germline-derived CDR1 and CDR2 are SGHNT and YYREEE (reference sequence). The CDR3 spans 17 residues. J gave up 0 bases and V 4 bases, and 9 bases lay outside the gene matches. The CDR3 sequence: CASSPPLAGGSTDTQYF. DNA for the CDR3: TGTGCCAGCAGCCCTCCCCTGGCGGGAGGGAGCACAGATACGCAGTATTTT.

V usage is TRBV28 and J usage is TRBJ1-3; perhaps TRBD1 as D (6 bases). Germline CDR1 is MDHEN and CDR2 is SYDVKM. The CDR3 length is 17 residues. Deletions cut 6 bases from V and 0 bases from J, with 18 bases between. The CDR3 is CASSSTRQARSGNTIYF. CDR3 bases: TGTGCCAGCAGCTCAACCCGACAGGCTCGCTCTGGAAACACCATATATTTT.

The sample holds one count of this clone. The V gene is TRBV5-1, the J gene TRBJ2-4; D is perhaps TRBD2 (6 bases). Germline CDR1 is SGHRS and CDR2 is YFSETQ. V was shortened by 3 bases and J by 5 bases, with 18 bases between the two germline ends. This CDR3 region has 16 residues. The CDR3 DNA sequence: TGCGCCAGCAGCTCAAGAAGGGGCGGGACGGAAAACATTCAGTACTTC. This codes for CASSSRRGGTENIQYF.

The chain is built from TRBV29-1 and TRBJ2-1, with 13 bases aligning to TRBD2. The CDR3 is 17 amino acids. Germline-derived CDR1 and CDR2 are SQVTM and ANQGSEA. V trimming: 3 bases; J trimming: 10 bases; junction bases outside the gene matches: 15. DNA of the CDR3: TGCAGCGTTGAGTGGCTCACTAGCGGGAGGGCCTCGACAGAGCAGTTCTTC. It specifies CSVEWLTSGRASTEQFF.

Written as DNA, the CDR3 is TGTGCCAGCAGCCCGGGGGGGACACGACAAGAGCAGTACTTC. Translating it yields CASSPGGTRQEQYF. This chain connects TRBV11-3 to TRBJ2-7, with 8 bases fitting TRBD2. Germline CDR1 SGHNT, CDR2 YENEEA. J lost 7 bases, V lost 5 bases, and 10 bases had no gene match. The CDR3 has 14 residues.

The V call is TRBV6-5, the J call TRBJ1-2; TRBD1 matches at 10 bases. Germline V gene sequence: CDR1 MNHEY, CDR2 SVGAGI. This CDR3 spans 14 amino acids. V shed 2 bases and J 8 bases; nucleotides not matched to a gene: 5. The DNA of the CDR3 is TGTGCCAGCAGTTACGGGACAGGGGCTATGGGCTACACCTTC. Translation: CASSYGTGAMGYTF.

This clone came up once. The rearrangement joins TRBV4-1 to TRBJ2-3, with 7 bases that match TRBD2. V dropped 1 base and J dropped 5; count of bases not matched to a gene: 12. There are 17 residues in the CDR3. Germline CDR1 and CDR2: MGHRA and YSYEKL. CDR3 sequence reads: CASSQAHRAGEGDTQYF. The CDR3 DNA is TGCGCCAGCAGCCAAGCCCATCGCGCGGGAGAGGGAGATACGCAGTATTTT.

This clone was counted a few times. The chain carries TRBV4-2 and TRBJ2-3, with D possibly being TRBD1 (6 bases). Germline CDR1 LGHNA, CDR2 YNFKEQ. CDR3 length: 16 residues. Trimming removed 0 bases at V and 0 bases at J, with 10 bases between. This CDR3 is CASSQDPGQSTDTQYF. Written as DNA, the CDR3 is TGTGCCAGCAGCCAAGATCCCGGACAGAGCACAGATACGCAGTATTTT.

The V gene is TRBV4-2, the J gene TRBJ2-7; 7 bases align to TRBD2. The CDR3 runs 17 residues. Unmatched junction bases numbered 8, after V lost 0 bases and J lost 0 bases. CDR1 LGHNA and CDR2 YNFKEQ come from the germline V gene. CDR3 nucleotide sequence: TGTGCCAGCAGCCAAGAGGGGTCTAGCGGAAGCTCCTACGAGCAGTACTTC. It yields the protein CASSQEGSSGSSYEQYF.